Presented here are 14 T cell receptor beta chains from one specimen sequenced in a study of PD-1 blockade in classical Hodgkin lymphoma (TCRdb year 2020). What this sample's time point label stands for: cycle 2 day 1 (C2D1) of nivolumab. Relapse after autologous stem cell transplantation had occurred in all trial patients, and cohorts A, B and C were distinguished by prior brentuximab vedotin exposure. Libraries were made using the immunoSEQ multiplex PCR assay. TCRdb mirrors the immuneACCESS table, restricted to in-frame sequences. Some clones are absent from its copies; in checked studies, under half trace to an unresolved V gene, and the reason for the others is unknown. Present in this sample are tens of thousands of clones, around 78% of which were seen just once. Approximately 15% of the sample is taken by the ten largest. The source was peripheral blood mononuclear cells (PBMCs), collected before the second cycle of nivolumab. These receptors all come from a human donor with classical Hodgkin lymphoma.

V is TRBV7-2 and J is TRBJ1-1; D remains ambiguous. Germline-derived CDR1 and CDR2 are SGHTA and FQGNSA. V was trimmed by 3 bases and J by 4 bases, leaving 12 bases between them. This CDR3 is built from 14 residues. Here the CDR3 DNA reads TGTGCCAGCAGCTTTCCGGGGAGCGGCACTGAAGCTTTCTTT. This codes for CASSFPGSGTEAFF. Filled out from reference TRBV7-2 and TRBJ1-1, the complete variable domain reads GAGVSQSPSNKVTEKGKDVELRCDPISGHTALYWYRQSLGQGLEFLIYFQGNSAPDKSGLPSDRFSAERTGGSVSTLTIQRTQQEDSAVYLCASSFPGSGTEAFFGQGTRLTVV.

The chain is built from TRBV27 and TRBJ1-1; D gene ambiguous. Trimming took off 6 bases at V and 3 bases at J, with 17 bases between the two ends. This CDR3 region has 15 residues. Germline CDR1 MNHEY, CDR2 SMNVEV (reference sequence). CDR3 amino acids: CASRLTTWVDTEAFF. CDR3 DNA sequence: TGTGCCAGCAGATTGACCACGTGGGTCGACACTGAAGCTTTCTTT.

The V gene is TRBV6-5, the J gene TRBJ2-2; a weak D match, TRBD1 (6 bases). CDR1 MNHEY and CDR2 SVGAGI come from the germline V gene. This CDR3 spans 14 amino acids. V was cut by 0 bases and J by 10 bases, with 12 bases left in between. The CDR3 nucleotides are TGTGCCAGCAGTTACTCCAGGGGACCCTTGGAGCTGTTTTTT. Translation: CASSYSRGPLELFF.

The chain joins TRBV19 to TRBJ1-5, with D possibly being TRBD1 (5 bases). Looked up from germline, CDR1 is LNHDA and CDR2 is SQIVND (reference sequence). This CDR3 is 14 amino acids long. The ends were cut back, 8 bases at V and 3 bases at J, with 14 bases in the middle. The CDR3 nucleotides are TGTGCCAGTCTGGGAGGGGCCCCCAATCAGCCCCAGCATTTT. The encoded protein is CASLGGAPNQPQHF.

The V gene is TRBV30, the J gene TRBJ1-1; TRBD1 agrees at 7 bases. V lost 0 bases to trimming and J lost 5 bases; unmatched junction nucleotides: 9. CDR1 and CDR2 from the germline V gene are GTSNPN and SVGIG (reference sequence). The CDR3 has 15 residues. The CDR3 sequence is CAWSVQRGLWTEAFF. The CDR3 DNA reads as TGTGCCTGGAGTGTACAGAGGGGGCTTTGGACTGAAGCTTTCTTT.

The chain combines TRBV18 with TRBJ1-1; 8 nucleotides line up with TRBD1. This CDR3 has 14 amino acids. Germline loops: CDR1 KGHSH, CDR2 LQKENI. The junction had 6 bases not matched to a gene; V was cut back by 5 bases and J by 4 bases. The CDR3 loop is CASSSQGDGTEAFF. The CDR3 nucleotides are TGTGCCAGCTCATCACAGGGGGATGGCACTGAAGCTTTCTTT.

This chain uses TRBV6-6 with TRBJ1-2; possible D gene TRBD1, 6 bases. Trimming left V 10 bases short and J 4 bases short, with 25 bases between. Germline V gives CDR1 MNHNY, CDR2 SVGAGI (reference sequence). This CDR3 comprises 16 residues. DNA of the CDR3: TGTGCCACTCGCGACAGGACAGCTCCAACCCTCTATGGCTACACCTTC. It translates to CATRDRTAPTLYGYTF.

The chain joins TRBV5-1 to TRBJ1-5; a possible D gene is TRBD1 (5 bases). The V end lost 4 bases, the J end lost 4 bases, and 15 bases lay between the germline ends. The germline V gene has CDR1 SGHRS and CDR2 YFSETQ. This CDR3 has 15 residues. This chain's CDR3 is CASSPSGGGNQPQHF. In nucleotides, the CDR3 is TGCGCCAGCAGCCCCAGCGGGGGAGGAAATCAGCCCCAGCATTTT.

V gene TRBV4-2 combines with J gene TRBJ2-7; 11 bases are shared with TRBD2. CDR3 length: 16 residues. The V and J ends lost 4 bases and 4 bases, in that order; junction bases with no gene match: 9. CDR1 and CDR2 (germline): LGHNA, YNFKEQ. CDR3 in amino acids: CASSPPQASGRYEQYF. Written as DNA, the CDR3 is TGTGCCAGCAGCCCCCCCCAGGCTAGCGGGAGGTACGAGCAGTACTTC.

This sequence joins TRBV6-5 and TRBJ1-1; D remains ambiguous. The V and J ends lost 6 bases and 2 bases respectively, with 10 bases between them. The CDR3 is 13 amino acids. CDR1 and CDR2 (germline): MNHEY, SVGAGI. The CDR3 spells CASSPAGNTEAFF. The CDR3 nucleotides read TGTGCCAGCAGCCCCGCCGGTAACACTGAAGCTTTCTTT.

The chain couples TRBV19 to TRBJ1-4, with D unclear. Per germline, CDR1 LNHDA and CDR2 SQIVND (reference sequence). This CDR3 is built from 15 residues. Trimming left V 6 bases short and J 3 bases short, with 14 bases between. CDR3 loop: CASRALPLANEKLFF. As DNA, the CDR3 is TGTGCCAGTAGGGCCCTGCCTTTGGCTAATGAAAAACTGTTTTTT.

The chain joins TRBV5-1 to TRBJ2-3, with 7 positions matching TRBD2. This CDR3 spans 15 amino acids. The germline V gene has CDR1 SGHRS and CDR2 YFSETQ. V trimming: 3 bases; J trimming: 2 bases; junction bases outside the gene matches: 6. This CDR3 is CASSSRLANTDTQYF. The CDR3 DNA reads as TGCGCCAGCAGCTCCCGACTAGCTAACACAGATACGCAGTATTTT.

The chain recombines TRBV10-1 with TRBJ2-7; 9 bases match TRBD1. J gave up 2 bases and V 6 bases, and 8 bases lay outside the gene matches. CDR3 length equals 15 residues. CDR1 and CDR2 (germline): WNHNN, SYGVQD (reference sequence). The CDR3 DNA reads as TGCGCCAGCAGCCAACGGGGACAGGGCCCCTACGAGCAGTACTTC. This translates into CASSQRGQGPYEQYF.

The rearrangement uses TRBV19 and TRBJ1-1; D might be TRBD1 (5 bases). The V and J ends lost 5 bases and 4 bases respectively, with 14 bases between them. Germline values: CDR1 LNHDA, CDR2 SQIVND (reference sequence). This CDR3 has 14 amino acids. The CDR3: CASSPRGETTEAFF. The CDR3 DNA reads TGTGCCAGTAGTCCTCGGGGGGAGACCACTGAAGCTTTCTTT.